This T cell receptor beta chain was retrieved from a study of T cell responses to AZD1222 COVID-19 vaccine. Study-level findings and limits: Reportedly, close to half of spike-specific TCRs are directed against unmutated variant regions. Of the AZD1222 recipients, only six or seven were seropositive at baseline. Donor demographics were predominantly white British with a female majority; clonal diversity may be underestimated.

Clones were read by immunoSEQ multiplex PCR, and TCRdb kept only the in-frame ones, dropping some. The table has some 92,000 clones, around 90% seen once. A note on this clone: Its antigen remains unidentified.

The CDR3 length is 14 residues. Per the germline V gene, CDR1 is LGHNA and CDR2 is YSLEER. Losses at the gene ends were 1 base for V and 3 bases for J; bases not matched to a gene: 2. Material: peripheral blood, obtained on day 0 of AZD1222 vaccination. The source of this sequence is an adult in good health. The chain has TRBV4-3 and TRBJ2-7, with 8 bases matching TRBD2. The CDR3 DNA sequence: TGCGCCAGCAGCCAAGGTACTAGCGGCTACGAGCAGTACTTC. Amino acids: CASSQGTSGYEQYF.